This T cell receptor (beta chain) originates from a study of T cell responses to AZD1222 COVID-19 vaccine. Findings and caveats of the study: Reports say nearly half of spike-specific TCRs go after unmutated variant regions. In a largely white British group with more females than males, clonal diversity was possibly underestimated. Breadth and depth of Spike-specific TCRs rose after two AZD1222 doses.

As for this clone: Its antigen is unidentified.

TCRdb's table, derived via immunoSEQ multiplex PCR, lists solely in-frame clones and lacks some. The sample includes some 69,000 clones, over 65% of them seen just once. The V segment lost 1 base and the J segment 7 bases; nucleotides outside the gene matches: 9. In germline, CDR1 is SGHNT, CDR2 YENEEA. The CDR3 runs to 16 residues. Second doses that came at about 4 or about 12 weeks were put together. The sample consisted of peripheral blood, taken 28 days after the second AZD1222 dose. The origin of this receptor is an adult who received the AZD1222 COVID-19 vaccine. The chain recombines TRBV11-3 with TRBJ2-1; the match to TRBD2 covers 8 bases. DNA for the CDR3: TGTGCCAGCAGCTTAGGCCCCAGGCGGGGGGTTAATGAGCAGTTCTTC. It is translated as CASSLGPRRGVNEQFF.